The rows below give T cell receptor beta chains drawn from one sample of a study of T cell responses to AZD1222 COVID-19 vaccine. Only in-frame clones appear in the TCRdb table, and some are missing; sequencing was by immunoSEQ multiplex PCR. The sample shows about 100,000 clones, around nine tenths of them seen only once. Sequencing used peripheral blood, obtained on day 0 of AZD1222 vaccination. These receptors were taken from an adult in good health. Both conserved end residues are part of each CDR3. Each record gives: CDR3 DNA, CDR3 protein, V gene, D gene, clone size, J gene. D genes are given only for firm matches. Only some rows state a clone size, as once, few, many or a class for expanded clones.

CDR3 DNA: TGTGCCAGCAGTAGAACAGGGGTGGACATTCAGTACTTC; CDR3 protein: CASSRTGVDIQYF; V gene: TRBV28; D gene: TRBD1; clone size: -; J gene: TRBJ2-4
CDR3 DNA: TGTGCCAGCATCCCGACTAGCGCGGATACGCAGTATTTT; CDR3 protein: CASIPTSADTQYF; V gene: TRBV27; D gene: TRBD2; clone size: -; J gene: TRBJ2-3
CDR3 DNA: TGCGCCAGCAGCTCACAAGAGACCCAGTACTTC; CDR3 protein: CASSSQETQYF; V gene: TRBV5-1; D gene: -; clone size: -; J gene: TRBJ2-5
CDR3 DNA: TGTGCCAGCAGCCCAAGGACAGGACTTCCGACTAATGAAAAACTGTTTTTT; CDR3 protein: CASSPRTGLPTNEKLFF; V gene: TRBV11-2; D gene: TRBD1; clone size: -; J gene: TRBJ1-4
CDR3 DNA: TGCAGCGTGATTACCGGGACTAGCGAGGAAAGGACCGGGGAGCTGTTTTTT; CDR3 protein: CSVITGTSEERTGELFF; V gene: TRBV29-1; D gene: TRBD2; clone size: -; J gene: TRBJ2-2
CDR3 DNA: TGTGCCAGCAGTTTGACGGGACATCACTATCAGCCCCAGCATTTT; CDR3 protein: CASSLTGHHYQPQHF; V gene: TRBV27; D gene: -; clone size: -; J gene: TRBJ1-5
CDR3 DNA: TGTGCCAGCTCACCGGGCACATTTGAAAAACTGTTTTTT; CDR3 protein: CASSPGTFEKLFF; V gene: TRBV18; D gene: -; clone size: -; J gene: TRBJ1-4
CDR3 DNA: TGCGCCAGCAGCCAGTTACACGGGGTCAAGGGGGCTGGAAACACCATATATTTT; CDR3 protein: CASSQLHGVKGAGNTIYF; V gene: TRBV4-1; D gene: -; clone size: -; J gene: TRBJ1-3
CDR3 DNA: TGTGCCAGTCACGCAGCGGGAAACACCATATATTTT; CDR3 protein: CASHAAGNTIYF; V gene: TRBV28; D gene: -; clone size: few; J gene: TRBJ1-3
CDR3 DNA: TGCAGTGCTAGTCCAACCGGGACTAGCGGGACCAAAGGGGGCAATGAGCAGTTCTTC; CDR3 protein: CSASPTGTSGTKGGNEQFF; V gene: TRBV20-1; D gene: TRBD2; clone size: few; J gene: TRBJ2-1
CDR3 DNA: TGTGCCAGCAGTTACTCGATACTGGGGTCCTACGAGCAGTACTTC; CDR3 protein: CASSYSILGSYEQYF; V gene: TRBV6-5; D gene: -; clone size: -; J gene: TRBJ2-7
CDR3 DNA: TGCGCCAGCAGTGCGAAGCGGGAGGTCACAGATACGCAGTATTTT; CDR3 protein: CASSAKREVTDTQYF; V gene: TRBV10-1; D gene: TRBD2; clone size: -; J gene: TRBJ2-3
CDR3 DNA: TGCAGCGTTAATGGCGCTAGCGGGAGGGATACGCAGTATTTT; CDR3 protein: CSVNGASGRDTQYF; V gene: TRBV29-1; D gene: TRBD2; clone size: once; J gene: TRBJ2-3
CDR3 DNA: TGTGCCAGCTCACCAGGGACAGATGATGGCTACACCTTC; CDR3 protein: CASSPGTDDGYTF; V gene: TRBV18; D gene: TRBD1; clone size: few; J gene: TRBJ1-2
CDR3 DNA: TGTGCCAGCAGCGTAGGTCTGGATGAGAGCGGGAGGTGGGGGGATACGCAGTATTTT; CDR3 protein: CASSVGLDESGRWGDTQYF; V gene: TRBV9; D gene: TRBD2; clone size: -; J gene: TRBJ2-3
CDR3 DNA: TGTGCCAGCAGTTACTACGGCAGAACCTACGCGCAGTACTTC; CDR3 protein: CASSYYGRTYAQYF; V gene: TRBV6-5; D gene: -; clone size: -; J gene: TRBJ2-7
CDR3 DNA: TGTGCCAGCTCACGCGCAGGGACTAGCGGGAAAGGGTCCAACGAGCAGTACTTC; CDR3 protein: CASSRAGTSGKGSNEQYF; V gene: TRBV18; D gene: TRBD2; clone size: once; J gene: TRBJ2-7
CDR3 DNA: TGTGCCACCAGCAGAGAGGTCCGATCCAATCAGCCCCAGCATTTT; CDR3 protein: CATSREVRSNQPQHF; V gene: TRBV15; D gene: -; clone size: once; J gene: TRBJ1-5
CDR3 DNA: TGTGCCAGCAGAAAAGGACAGGCGGTGTCGGGAAGCAATCAGCCCCAGCATTTT; CDR3 protein: CASRKGQAVSGSNQPQHF; V gene: TRBV28; D gene: TRBD1; clone size: -; J gene: TRBJ1-5
CDR3 DNA: TGTGCCAGCAGCTTGGACAGGGGTGCCTCTGGAAACACCATATATTTT; CDR3 protein: CASSLDRGASGNTIYF; V gene: TRBV11-2; D gene: TRBD1; clone size: -; J gene: TRBJ1-3
CDR3 DNA: TGTGCCAGCAGCGAGGGACAGGGGGGTTCACCCCTCCACTTT; CDR3 protein: CASSEGQGGSPLHF; V gene: TRBV9; D gene: TRBD1; clone size: -; J gene: TRBJ1-6
CDR3 DNA: TGTGCCAGCAGCGTAGGGGGGGCCCCTAACTATGGCTACACCTTC; CDR3 protein: CASSVGGAPNYGYTF; V gene: TRBV9; D gene: -; clone size: -; J gene: TRBJ1-2
CDR3 DNA: TGTGCCAGCAGCCAAGACCGACTAGCGGGAGAGGGGACCCAGTACTTC; CDR3 protein: CASSQDRLAGEGTQYF; V gene: TRBV3-1/TRBV3-2; D gene: TRBD2; clone size: -; J gene: TRBJ2-5
CDR3 DNA: TGTGCCAGTAGTCGGAGGGGTACCGGGGAGACCCAGTACTTC; CDR3 protein: CASSRRGTGETQYF; V gene: TRBV19; D gene: -; clone size: -; J gene: TRBJ2-5
CDR3 DNA: TGTGCCAGCAGTTTAACGTACGAGCAGTACTTC; CDR3 protein: CASSLTYEQYF; V gene: TRBV28; D gene: -; clone size: -; J gene: TRBJ2-7
CDR3 DNA: TGTGCCAGCAAGGAGGGGGCGGGGCTAAATGAAAAACTGTTTTTT; CDR3 protein: CASKEGAGLNEKLFF; V gene: TRBV5-6; D gene: TRBD1; clone size: -; J gene: TRBJ1-4
CDR3 DNA: TGTGCCAGTTTCAGGAACACTGAAGCTTTCTTT; CDR3 protein: CASFRNTEAFF; V gene: TRBV28; D gene: -; clone size: -; J gene: TRBJ1-1
CDR3 DNA: TGTGCCTGGAGTGTGGGTTATTCCGGGAGGTGGAATCAGCCCCAGCATTTT; CDR3 protein: CAWSVGYSGRWNQPQHF; V gene: TRBV30; D gene: -; clone size: -; J gene: TRBJ1-5
CDR3 DNA: TGCGCCAGCAGTCCCACCGCGGGGGGGATAACTGAAGCTTTCTTT; CDR3 protein: CASSPTAGGITEAFF; V gene: TRBV10-1; D gene: -; clone size: -; J gene: TRBJ1-1
CDR3 DNA: TGTGCCAGCAGCGAGGGAGGGTGGGGGCGCGATGAGCAGTTCTTC; CDR3 protein: CASSEGGWGRDEQFF; V gene: TRBV9; D gene: -; clone size: -; J gene: TRBJ2-1
CDR3 DNA: TGTGCCTGGAGTCTAAAAGATACGCAGTATTTT; CDR3 protein: CAWSLKDTQYF; V gene: TRBV30; D gene: -; clone size: once; J gene: TRBJ2-3
CDR3 DNA: TGCAGTGCTACAGGGAAGGAAGCTTTCTTT; CDR3 protein: CSATGKEAFF; V gene: TRBV20-1; D gene: -; clone size: -; J gene: TRBJ1-1
CDR3 DNA: TGTGCCAGTAGTATAGATCGGAAAGTGAACACTGAAGCTTTCTTT; CDR3 protein: CASSIDRKVNTEAFF; V gene: TRBV19; D gene: -; clone size: -; J gene: TRBJ1-1
CDR3 DNA: TGCGCCAGCAGCCAAGGGATCTCTAGCGCAGCCTACGAGCAGTACTTC; CDR3 protein: CASSQGISSAAYEQYF; V gene: TRBV4-1; D gene: -; clone size: -; J gene: TRBJ2-7
CDR3 DNA: TGCGCCAGCAGCTTGGAAGGCTCCGGGAGCTCCTATAATTCACCCCTCCACTTT; CDR3 protein: CASSLEGSGSSYNSPLHF; V gene: TRBV5-1; D gene: -; clone size: -; J gene: TRBJ1-6
CDR3 DNA: TGTGCCAGCAGTACGCTGGCCGGGACTAGCGGGAGTTATTCGGGTGAGCAGTTCTTC; CDR3 protein: CASSTLAGTSGSYSGEQFF; V gene: TRBV27; D gene: TRBD2; clone size: -; J gene: TRBJ2-1
CDR3 DNA: TGTGCCAGCAGGACTAGCGGGAGCTCGAGTTACCACGAGCAGTACTTC; CDR3 protein: CASRTSGSSSYHEQYF; V gene: TRBV2; D gene: TRBD2; clone size: -; J gene: TRBJ2-7
CDR3 DNA: TGTGCCAGTAGTATAGGTCGAAATTCACCCCTCCACTTT; CDR3 protein: CASSIGRNSPLHF; V gene: TRBV19; D gene: -; clone size: -; J gene: TRBJ1-6
CDR3 DNA: TGTGCCTGGAGTGTCCAGGAAAACAATTCACCCCTCCACTTT; CDR3 protein: CAWSVQENNSPLHF; V gene: TRBV30; D gene: -; clone size: -; J gene: TRBJ1-6
CDR3 DNA: TGTGCCAGCAGCTTAGCAGGGTCGGACTACGAGCAGTACTTC; CDR3 protein: CASSLAGSDYEQYF; V gene: TRBV11-3; D gene: -; clone size: -; J gene: TRBJ2-7
CDR3 DNA: TGTGCCAGCAGCCCCAGGGGCGCAAGTGAAGCTTTCTTT; CDR3 protein: CASSPRGASEAFF; V gene: TRBV3-1/TRBV3-2; D gene: -; clone size: -; J gene: TRBJ1-1
CDR3 DNA: TGTGCCACCAGCACCCAGACAGGCGCTAATGAAAAACTGTTTTTT; CDR3 protein: CATSTQTGANEKLFF; V gene: TRBV15; D gene: -; clone size: -; J gene: TRBJ1-4
CDR3 DNA: TGTGCCAGCATTAAACAGGAGGGATTGGAAAAACTGTTTTTT; CDR3 protein: CASIKQEGLEKLFF; V gene: TRBV7-9; D gene: -; clone size: -; J gene: TRBJ1-4
CDR3 DNA: TGTGCCAGCAGCCGCCAGGGACATCAATACGAGCAGTACTTC; CDR3 protein: CASSRQGHQYEQYF; V gene: TRBV7-2; D gene: -; clone size: -; J gene: TRBJ2-7
CDR3 DNA: TGTGCCAGTATGGGATTTGGGCAGGGGGTCAATCAGCCCCAGCATTTT; CDR3 protein: CASMGFGQGVNQPQHF; V gene: TRBV19; D gene: TRBD1; clone size: -; J gene: TRBJ1-5
CDR3 DNA: TGTGCCAGCAGCCAAGATGGCGCTAGCGGGAGTAATGAGCAGTTCTTC; CDR3 protein: CASSQDGASGSNEQFF; V gene: TRBV4-2; D gene: TRBD2; clone size: -; J gene: TRBJ2-1
CDR3 DNA: TGTGCCAGTAGTATAGAGGGGGGCCAGCCCCAGCATTTT; CDR3 protein: CASSIEGGQPQHF; V gene: TRBV19; D gene: -; clone size: -; J gene: TRBJ1-5
CDR3 DNA: TGTGCCAGCAGCCACCGGGTGTCGGGTAATGAAAAACTGTTTTTT; CDR3 protein: CASSHRVSGNEKLFF; V gene: TRBV3-1/TRBV3-2; D gene: -; clone size: once; J gene: TRBJ1-4
CDR3 DNA: TGCAGCGTCGGAGGGACTAACTCCTATGGCTACACCTTC; CDR3 protein: CSVGGTNSYGYTF; V gene: TRBV29-1; D gene: -; clone size: -; J gene: TRBJ1-2
CDR3 DNA: TGTGCCAGCAGTTACGCCTACGAGCAGTACTTC; CDR3 protein: CASSYAYEQYF; V gene: TRBV6-2/TRBV6-3; D gene: -; clone size: -; J gene: TRBJ2-7